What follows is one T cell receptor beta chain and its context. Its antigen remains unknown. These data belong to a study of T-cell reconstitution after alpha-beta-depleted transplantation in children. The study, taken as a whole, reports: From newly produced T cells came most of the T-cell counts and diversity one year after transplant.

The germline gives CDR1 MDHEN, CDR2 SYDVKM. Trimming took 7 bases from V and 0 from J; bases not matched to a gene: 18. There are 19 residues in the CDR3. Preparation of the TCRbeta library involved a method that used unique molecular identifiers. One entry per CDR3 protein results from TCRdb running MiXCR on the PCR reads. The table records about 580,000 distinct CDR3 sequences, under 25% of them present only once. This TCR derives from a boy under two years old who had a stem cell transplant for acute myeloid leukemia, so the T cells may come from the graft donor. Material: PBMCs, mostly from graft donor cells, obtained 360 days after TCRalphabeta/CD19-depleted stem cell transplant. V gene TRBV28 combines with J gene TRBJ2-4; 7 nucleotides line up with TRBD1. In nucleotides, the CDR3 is TGTGCCAGCAAACCAAAGGGGGCTCTAGGCCCTCTAGCCAAAAACATTCAGTACTTC. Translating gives CASKPKGALGPLAKNIQYF.